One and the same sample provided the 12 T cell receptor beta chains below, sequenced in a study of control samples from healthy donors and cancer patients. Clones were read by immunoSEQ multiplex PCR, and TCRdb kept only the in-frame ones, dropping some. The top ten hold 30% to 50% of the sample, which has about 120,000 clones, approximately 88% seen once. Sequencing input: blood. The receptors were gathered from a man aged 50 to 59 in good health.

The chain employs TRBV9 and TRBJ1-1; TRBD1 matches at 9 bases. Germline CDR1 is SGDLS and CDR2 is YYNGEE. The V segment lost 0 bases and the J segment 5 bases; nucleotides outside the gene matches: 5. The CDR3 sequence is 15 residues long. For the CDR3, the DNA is TGTGCCAGCAGCGTAGGACAGGGGGTTTGGACTGAAGCTTTCTTT. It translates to CASSVGQGVWTEAFF.

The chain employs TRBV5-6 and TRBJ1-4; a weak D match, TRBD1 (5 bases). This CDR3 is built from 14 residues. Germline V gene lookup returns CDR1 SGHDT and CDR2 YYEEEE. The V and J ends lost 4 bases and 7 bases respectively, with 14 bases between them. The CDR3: CASSRRGGGEKLFF. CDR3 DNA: TGTGCCAGCAGCCGACGGGGCGGAGGTGAAAAACTGTTTTTT.

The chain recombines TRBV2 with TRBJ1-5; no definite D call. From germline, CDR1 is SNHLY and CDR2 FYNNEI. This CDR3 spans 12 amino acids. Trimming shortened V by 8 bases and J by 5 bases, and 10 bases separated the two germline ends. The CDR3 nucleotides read TGTGCCAGCCAGGCTACGGATCAGCCCCAGCATTTT. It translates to CASQATDQPQHF.

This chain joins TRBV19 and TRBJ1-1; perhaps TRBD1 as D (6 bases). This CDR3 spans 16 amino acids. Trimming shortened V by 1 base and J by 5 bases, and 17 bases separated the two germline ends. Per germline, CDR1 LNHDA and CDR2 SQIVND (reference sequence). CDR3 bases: TGTGCCAGTAGTATAGGCGCTGGGGGGGCGAGGACTGAAGCTTTCTTT. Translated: CASSIGAGGARTEAFF. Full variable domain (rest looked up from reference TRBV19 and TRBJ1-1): DGGITQSPKYLFRKEGQNVTLSCEQNLNHDAMYWYRQDPGQGLRLIYYSQIVNDFQKGDIAEGYSVSREKKESFPLTVTSAQKNPTAFYLCASSIGAGGARTEAFFGQGTRLTVV.

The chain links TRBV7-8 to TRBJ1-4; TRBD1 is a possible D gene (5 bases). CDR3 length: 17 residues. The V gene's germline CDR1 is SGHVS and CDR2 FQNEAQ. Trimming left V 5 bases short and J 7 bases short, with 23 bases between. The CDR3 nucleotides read TGTGCCAGCAGCCACCGTTCTGTTGGGGCGAGGGCTGAAAAACTGTTTTTT. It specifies CASSHRSVGARAEKLFF.

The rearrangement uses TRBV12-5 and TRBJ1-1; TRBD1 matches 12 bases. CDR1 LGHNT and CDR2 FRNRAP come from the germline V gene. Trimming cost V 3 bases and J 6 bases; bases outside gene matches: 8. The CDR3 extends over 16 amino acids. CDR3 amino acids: CASGFSPGQGAAEAFF. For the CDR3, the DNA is TGTGCTAGTGGTTTTAGCCCGGGACAGGGGGCTGCTGAAGCTTTCTTT.

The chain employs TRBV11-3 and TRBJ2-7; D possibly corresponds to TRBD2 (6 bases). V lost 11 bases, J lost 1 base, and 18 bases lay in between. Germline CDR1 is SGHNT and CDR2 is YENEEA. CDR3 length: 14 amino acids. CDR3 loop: CAGDWTVVSYEQYF. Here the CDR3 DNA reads TGTGCCGGGGACTGGACTGTAGTTTCCTACGAGCAGTACTTC.

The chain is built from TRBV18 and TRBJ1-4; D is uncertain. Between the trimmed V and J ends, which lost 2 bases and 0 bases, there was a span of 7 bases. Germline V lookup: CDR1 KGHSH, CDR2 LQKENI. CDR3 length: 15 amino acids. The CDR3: CASSPTGATNEKLFF. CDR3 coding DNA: TGTGCCAGCTCACCAACCGGTGCAACTAATGAAAAACTGTTTTTT. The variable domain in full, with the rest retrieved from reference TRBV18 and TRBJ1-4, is NAGVMQNPRHLVRRRGQEARLRCSPMKGHSHVYWYRQLPEEGLKFMVYLQKENIIDESGMPKERFSAEFPKEGPSILRIQQVVRGDSAAYFCASSPTGATNEKLFFGSGTQLSVL.

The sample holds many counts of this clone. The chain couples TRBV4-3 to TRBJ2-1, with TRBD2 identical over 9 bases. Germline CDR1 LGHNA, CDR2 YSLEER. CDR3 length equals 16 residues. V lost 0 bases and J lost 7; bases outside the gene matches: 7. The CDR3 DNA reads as TGCGCCAGCAGCCAAGAGAGCGCTAGCGGGGTGAATGAGCAGTTCTTC. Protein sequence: CASSQESASGVNEQFF.

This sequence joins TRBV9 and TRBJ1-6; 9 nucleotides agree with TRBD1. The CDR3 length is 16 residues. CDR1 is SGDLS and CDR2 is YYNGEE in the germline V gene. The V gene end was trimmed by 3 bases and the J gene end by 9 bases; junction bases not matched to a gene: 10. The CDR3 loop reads CASSAAMPDRGSPLHF. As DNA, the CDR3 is TGTGCCAGCAGCGCGGCCATGCCGGACAGGGGTTCACCCCTCCACTTT.

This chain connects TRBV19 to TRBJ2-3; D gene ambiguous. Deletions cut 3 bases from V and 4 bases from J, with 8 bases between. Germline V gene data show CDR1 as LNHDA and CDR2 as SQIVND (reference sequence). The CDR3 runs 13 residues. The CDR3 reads CASSINSADTQYF. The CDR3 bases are TGTGCCAGTAGTATCAACTCGGCAGATACGCAGTATTTT.

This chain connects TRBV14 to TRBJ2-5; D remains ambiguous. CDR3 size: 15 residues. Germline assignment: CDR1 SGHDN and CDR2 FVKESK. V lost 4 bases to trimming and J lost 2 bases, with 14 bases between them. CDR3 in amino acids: CASSLGYGIQETQYF. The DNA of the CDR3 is TGTGCCAGCAGCCTAGGATACGGTATTCAAGAGACCCAGTACTTC.